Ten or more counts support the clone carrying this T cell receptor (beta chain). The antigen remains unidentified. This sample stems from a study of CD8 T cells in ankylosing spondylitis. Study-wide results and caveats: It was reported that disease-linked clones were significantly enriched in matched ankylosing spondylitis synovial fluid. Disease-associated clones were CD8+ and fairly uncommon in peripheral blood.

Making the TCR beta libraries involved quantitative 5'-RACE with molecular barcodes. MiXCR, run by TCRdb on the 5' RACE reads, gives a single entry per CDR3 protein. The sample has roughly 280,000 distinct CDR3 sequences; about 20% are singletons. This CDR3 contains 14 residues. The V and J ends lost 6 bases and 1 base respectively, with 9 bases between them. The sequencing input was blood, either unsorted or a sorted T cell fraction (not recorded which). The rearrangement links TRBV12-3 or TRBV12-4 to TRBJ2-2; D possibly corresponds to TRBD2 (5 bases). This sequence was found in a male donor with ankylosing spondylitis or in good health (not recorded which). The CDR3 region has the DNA TGTGCCAGCAGGCCCGGGGTGAACACCGGGGAGCTGTTTTTT. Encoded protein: CASRPGVNTGELFF.